This TCR beta chain originates from a study of cytomegalovirus exposure and HLA in healthy donors. The PCR made use of 60 Vbeta and 13 Jbeta primers. Method: immunoSEQ multiplex PCR; TCRdb's copy keeps in-frame clones and lacks some. The repertoire consists of roughly 200,000 clones, with 79% occurring once and the leading ten covering around 1.4%. The CDR3 has 16 residues. V lost 1 base to trimming and J lost 1 base, with 13 bases between them. Germline CDR1 reads SGHRS; CDR2 reads YFSETQ. This receptor was obtained from a girl aged 5-17 years in good health and CMV-seropositive. The specimen sequenced was PBMCs. The V gene is TRBV5-1, the J gene TRBJ2-3; D not resolved. CDR3 region: CASSLTVNSGTDTQYF. Written as DNA, the CDR3 is TGCGCCAGCAGCTTGACGGTCAATTCCGGCACAGATACGCAGTATTTT.